One sample yielded the 30 T cell receptor beta chains listed below, sequenced in a study of blood T cells in healthy people across ages. Then a second PCR, running roughly 6 to 12 cycles, was carried out with a sample-barcoded 5' primer and a J-beta primer mix. In TCRdb, the 5' RACE reads were re-called with MiXCR into one record per CDR3 protein. This sample carries hundreds of thousands of distinct CDR3 sequences, 58% of them seen once, and the ten largest clones take around 20%. Sequencing used blood. The receptors were sampled from a man aged 25 to 40 in good health.

This clonotype occurred once. A single base separates this from a much larger clone, so it may be a read error. The chain employs TRBV7-2 and TRBJ2-7; possible D gene TRBD2, 6 bases. Trimming removed 8 bases at V and 0 bases at J, with 14 bases between. Germline lookup yields CDR1 SGHTA and CDR2 FQGNSA. The CDR3 has 14 residues. This CDR3 reads CASGAGLSSYEQYF. DNA of the CDR3: TGTGCCAGCGGAGCGGGCCTGAGCTCCTACGAGCAGTACTTC.

The table lists this clonotype with a few counts. The chain joins TRBV12-5 to TRBJ2-7; D assignment may be TRBD1 or TRBD2 (5 bases each). Trimming stripped 5 bases from V and 3 bases from J, with 14 bases between. CDR1 and CDR2 (germline): LGHNT, FRNRAP. This CDR3 region has 14 residues. The CDR3 bases are TGTGCTAGTGGTCTTCCGGGACGGAGCTACGAGCAGTACTTC. Translated, it gives CASGLPGRSYEQYF.

This clonotype appeared a few times. The DNA of the CDR3 is TGTGCCAGCAGTTACTCGAGGACGACAGGGTACTATGGCTACACCTTC. Its protein product is CASSYSRTTGYYGYTF. The J gene is TRBJ1-2, the V gene TRBV6-2 or TRBV6-3; 7 nucleotides agree with TRBD1. This CDR3 is built from 16 residues. After removal of 0 bases from V and 3 bases from J, the junction contained 7 bases not matched to a gene. The V gene's germline CDR1 is MNHEY and CDR2 SVGEGT.

The rearrangement joins TRBV6-1 to TRBJ1-4, with D hard to call. Trimming shortened V by 1 base and J by 8 bases, and 14 bases separated the two germline ends. The germline CDR1 and CDR2 sequences are MNHNS and SASEGT. This CDR3 region has 15 residues. The CDR3 reads CASSEGEDLREKLFF. The DNA for the CDR3 is TGTGCCAGCAGTGAAGGGGAGGATTTACGAGAAAAACTGTTTTTT.

The chain carries TRBV2 and TRBJ1-2; 10 bases line up with TRBD1. Germline-derived CDR1 and CDR2 are SNHLY and FYNNEI. The V and J ends lost 5 bases and 6 bases, in that order; junction bases with no gene match: 6. This CDR3 region has 14 residues. For the CDR3, the DNA is TGTGCCAGCAGTCGGGCGACAGGGGGCGATGGCTACACCTTC. Translating gives CASSRATGGDGYTF.

This chain connects TRBV7-3 to TRBJ2-6; unclear D gene. Germline V CDR1 and CDR2: SGHTA, FQGTGA. The length of the CDR3 is 16 residues. V gave up 2 bases and J gave up 3 bases, with 11 bases separating them. CDR3 bases: TGTGCCAGCAGCTTAGTAGGCGGCGATGGGGCCAACGTCCTGACTTTC. Protein sequence: CASSLVGGDGANVLTF.

The chain joins TRBV27 to TRBJ1-2, with D perhaps matching TRBD1 (6 bases). Trimming stripped 5 bases from V and 5 bases from J, with 21 bases between. CDR3 size: 16 residues. The germline V gene encodes CDR1 MNHEY and CDR2 SMNVEV (reference sequence). CDR3 region: CASSPAGTSWGYGYTF. For the CDR3, the DNA is TGTGCCAGCAGTCCGGCCGGGACATCCTGGGGATATGGCTACACCTTC.

V gene TRBV20-1 combines with J gene TRBJ2-3, with 9 positions matching TRBD2. The V gene's germline CDR1 is DFQATT and CDR2 SNEGSKA (reference sequence). This CDR3 is built from 16 residues. The ends lost 0 bases at V and 2 bases at J; junction bases unmatched: 6. CDR3 sequence: CSARESVAGDTDTQYF. The CDR3 coding sequence is TGCAGTGCTAGAGAGTCGGTAGCGGGAGACACAGATACGCAGTATTTT.

The genes are TRBV11-2 and TRBJ2-7; 7 positions match TRBD2. The CDR3 extends over 14 amino acids. Germline CDR1 reads SGHAT; CDR2 reads FQNNGV. The J segment lost 6 bases and the V segment lost 5 bases, leaving 10 bases of the junction unmatched. The DNA for the CDR3 is TGTGCCAGCAGCCCCCGGAGCGGGGTCGGCGAGCAGTACTTC. It encodes CASSPRSGVGEQYF. Variable domain in full (rest from reference TRBV11-2 and TRBJ2-7): EAGVAQSPRYKIIEKRQSVAFWCNPISGHATLYWYQQILGQGPKLLIQFQNNGVVDDSQLPKDRFSAERLKGVDSTLKIQPAKLEDSAVYLCASSPRSGVGEQYFGPGTRLTVT.

The V gene is TRBV20-1, the J gene TRBJ1-6, with a possible D match to TRBD1 (6 bases). The CDR3 length is 15 residues. The germline V gene encodes CDR1 DFQATT and CDR2 SNEGSKA (reference sequence). Between the trimmed V and J ends, which lost 2 bases and 6 bases, there was a span of 14 bases. The CDR3 coding sequence is TGCAGTGCTAGAACCCGGGGGCTACCTAATTCACCCCTCCACTTT. Protein product: CSARTRGLPNSPLHF.

Only a few counts were recorded for this clonotype. The chain couples TRBV28 to TRBJ2-5; perhaps TRBD2 as D (6 bases). The V and J ends lost 3 bases and 11 bases respectively, with 16 bases between them. Per germline, CDR1 MDHEN and CDR2 SYDVKM. The CDR3 consists of 13 residues. CDR3 nucleotide sequence: TGTGCCAGCAGTTTGCCCCAAACGGGGGAGCAGTACTTC. The encoded protein is CASSLPQTGEQYF.

This clonotype has a handful of counts. V is TRBV7-2 and J is TRBJ2-1, with D perhaps matching TRBD2 (6 bases). This CDR3 is built from 16 residues. Trimming stripped 2 bases from V and 0 bases from J, with 11 bases between. Germline V gene lookup returns CDR1 SGHTA and CDR2 FQGNSA. In nucleotides, the CDR3 is TGTGCCAGCAGCTTAAGGGACGGGAGCTCCTACAATGAGCAGTTCTTC. It specifies CASSLRDGSSYNEQFF.

This clonotype has a handful of counts. The rearrangement links TRBV7-2 to TRBJ2-3; 8 bases align to TRBD2. Germline assignment: CDR1 SGHTA and CDR2 FQGNSA. The CDR3 contains 14 residues. Unmatched junction bases numbered 4, after V lost 2 bases and J lost 6 bases. The CDR3 spells CASSLQREIDTQYF. In DNA, the CDR3 is TGTGCCAGCAGCTTACAGCGGGAGATCGATACGCAGTATTTT.

The J gene is TRBJ2-3, the V gene TRBV9; 8 bases match TRBD2. Germline V gives CDR1 SGDLS, CDR2 YYNGEE. The CDR3 spans 15 residues. Trimming took 0 bases from V and 4 from J; bases not matched to a gene: 4. The CDR3 DNA is TGTGCCAGCAGCGTAGATAGCGGGAAGGCAGATACGCAGTATTTT. Translating gives CASSVDSGKADTQYF.

This clonotype came up a few times. This chain links TRBV6-5 with TRBJ2-3, with D perhaps TRBD2 (5 bases). The germline gives CDR1 MNHEY, CDR2 SVGAGI. Trimming shortened V by 6 bases and J by 6 bases, and 16 bases separated the two germline ends. The CDR3 spans 14 residues. The CDR3 is CASRRAYVSDTQYF. DNA of the CDR3: TGTGCCAGCAGGAGGGCCTATGTCTCTGATACGCAGTATTTT.

This chain links TRBV11-2 with TRBJ2-5; possible D gene TRBD1, 6 bases. This CDR3 contains 14 residues. From germline, CDR1 is SGHAT and CDR2 FQNNGV. Trimming pared 3 bases from V and 1 base from J, leaving 9 bases between. The CDR3 region is CASSFQGSQETQYF. As DNA, the CDR3 is TGTGCCAGCAGCTTTCAGGGGTCCCAAGAGACCCAGTACTTC.

The sample holds one count of this clonotype. The chain links TRBV30 to TRBJ1-5, with 7 nucleotides matching TRBD1. Trimming at V came to 2 bases and at J to 3 bases, leaving 4 bases not matched to a gene. The CDR3 covers 14 residues. Germline V gene lookup returns CDR1 GTSNPN and CDR2 SVGIG (reference sequence). CDR3 protein: CAWSFGTVNQPQHF. DNA for the CDR3: TGTGCCTGGAGTTTTGGGACAGTCAATCAGCCCCAGCATTTT.

V usage is TRBV5-1 and J usage is TRBJ1-2, with 7 bases lining up with TRBD1. This CDR3 has 16 residues. Per germline, CDR1 SGHRS and CDR2 YFSETQ. V dropped 3 bases and J dropped 0; count of bases not matched to a gene: 8. CDR3 amino acids: CASSSGDRFPNYGYTF. The CDR3 coding sequence is TGCGCCAGCAGCTCGGGGGACAGATTTCCTAACTATGGCTACACCTTC.

The chain couples TRBV20-1 to TRBJ2-1; no clear D gene. Germline-derived CDR1 and CDR2 are DFQATT and SNEGSKA (reference sequence). The CDR3 covers 11 residues. V gave up 2 bases and J gave up 9 bases, with 8 bases separating them. CDR3 loop: CSARTSPEQFF. In nucleotides, the CDR3 is TGCAGTGCTAGAACCTCCCCTGAGCAGTTCTTC.

The chain carries TRBV16 and TRBJ1-5, with D uncertain. The CDR3 sequence is 12 residues long. CDR1 and CDR2 from the germline V gene are KGHSY and FQNENV. The V and J ends lost 1 base and 7 bases respectively, with 5 bases between them. Here the CDR3 DNA reads TGTGCCAGCAGCCAATACGACCAGCCCCAGCATTTT. Its translation is CASSQYDQPQHF.

V is TRBV6-6 and J is TRBJ2-7; TRBD2 is a possible D gene (7 bases). Germline V gives CDR1 MNHNY, CDR2 SVGAGI (reference sequence). This CDR3 is 16 amino acids long. Trimming removed 0 bases at V and 3 bases at J, with 15 bases between. The CDR3 sequence is CASSYSVGGLFYEQYF. The CDR3 coding sequence is TGTGCCAGCAGTTACTCGGTCGGGGGGCTTTTCTACGAGCAGTACTTC.

The chain couples TRBV5-6 to TRBJ2-5; no reliable D call. Germline V gives CDR1 SGHDT, CDR2 YYEEEE. V was shortened by 1 base and J by 3 bases, with 10 bases between the two germline ends. The CDR3 is 14 amino acids. The CDR3 nucleotides are TGTGCCAGCAGCTTGCTTCTTACTGAAGAGACCCAGTACTTC. Protein sequence: CASSLLLTEETQYF.

The chain uses TRBV27 and TRBJ1-2; 8 positions agree with TRBD1. V was pared by 6 bases and J by 4 bases, with 10 bases of the junction left unmatched. The CDR3 is 15 amino acids. Germline assignment: CDR1 MNHEY and CDR2 SMNVEV (reference sequence). CDR3 residues: CASRSEIQGAYGYTF. The CDR3 DNA is TGTGCCAGCAGGTCGGAGATCCAGGGGGCCTATGGCTACACCTTC.

This clonotype was seen a few times. The chain couples TRBV27 to TRBJ2-5; no firm D call. Germline lookup yields CDR1 MNHEY and CDR2 SMNVEV (reference sequence). The CDR3 loop spans 13 amino acids. Trimming removed 3 bases from V and 6 bases from J, with 11 bases in between. The CDR3 DNA sequence: TGTGCCAGCAGTTTTGTCACCTCGAAGACCCAGTACTTC. It translates to CASSFVTSKTQYF.

This chain links TRBV29-1 with TRBJ2-1; 7 nucleotides agree with TRBD2. Germline-derived CDR1 and CDR2 are SQVTM and ANQGSEA. V was clipped by 4 bases and J by 7 bases; unmatched bases: 10. This CDR3 has 14 amino acids. CDR3 sequence (DNA): TGCAGCGTTGTGGAGGGAGGGGAGCGAAATGAGCAGTTCTTC. This codes for CSVVEGGERNEQFF.

The gene calls are TRBV27 and TRBJ1-6; unclear D gene. The germline V gene encodes CDR1 MNHEY and CDR2 SMNVEV (reference sequence). The V gene lost 4 bases and the J gene lost 0 bases, with 13 bases spanning the gap. The CDR3 is 17 amino acids. The CDR3 region is CASSSRLISSYNSPLHF. The DNA of the CDR3 is TGTGCCAGCAGTTCACGACTGATTAGCTCCTATAATTCACCCCTCCACTTT.

This clonotype was counted a few times. J is TRBJ2-5 and V is TRBV12-3 or TRBV12-4; D remains ambiguous. The CDR3 consists of 12 residues. The V end lost 5 bases, the J end lost 3 bases, and 7 bases lay between the germline ends. CDR3 amino acids: CASSIKKETQYF. As DNA, the CDR3 is TGTGCCAGCAGTATTAAGAAAGAGACCCAGTACTTC.

The V gene is TRBV10-1, the J gene TRBJ1-2; TRBD1 matches 8 bases. This CDR3 is built from 14 residues. The germline CDR1 and CDR2 sequences are WNHNN and SYGVQD (reference sequence). Losses at the gene ends were 6 bases for V and 7 bases for J; bases not matched to a gene: 10. CDR3 region: CASSDRGPFGGYTF. The CDR3 DNA sequence: TGCGCCAGCAGCGACAGGGGACCCTTCGGTGGCTACACCTTC.

This chain uses TRBV20-1 with TRBJ2-3; TRBD2 might be the D (6 bases). Germline V lookup: CDR1 DFQATT, CDR2 SNEGSKA (reference sequence). V lost 3 bases and J lost 6, with 10 bases in between. The CDR3 consists of 12 residues. CDR3 amino acids: CSASRDFDTQYF. In DNA, the CDR3 is TGCAGTGCTAGCCGGGACTTTGATACGCAGTATTTT.

This clonotype showed up just a few times. V gene TRBV20-1 combines with J gene TRBJ2-5, with 16 bases that match TRBD2. The ends lost 4 bases at V and 5 bases at J; junction bases unmatched: 7. The germline V gene has CDR1 DFQATT and CDR2 SNEGSKA (reference sequence). The CDR3 spans 16 residues. CDR3 sequence: CSATGTSGRARETQYF. The CDR3 nucleotides read TGCAGTGCTACCGGGACTAGCGGGAGGGCCAGGGAGACCCAGTACTTC.